Included here is one T cell receptor (beta chain) sequence, with context. What it binds is not known. The data stem from a study of a mutant IDH1 vaccine in newly diagnosed glioma. Looking at the study overall: Every participant had undergone radiotherapy, temozolomide, or both before, and most underwent both.

The sample's time point: baseline, week 1 (first vaccination visit). Treatment described: pre-vaccination baseline after standard-of-care therapy. Each donor presented with a new WHO grade 3 or 4 astrocytoma that tested IDH1-mutant and showed ATRX loss. Overall study results and limits: Seemingly, top peripheral T cell clonotype changes bore no relation to pseudoprogression.

The ends were cut back, 1 base at V and 8 bases at J, with 8 bases in the middle. This CDR3 is built from 12 residues. Germline loops: CDR1 MGHRA, CDR2 YSYEKL. Clones were sequenced by immunoSEQ multiplex PCR, and TCRdb holds only the in-frame ones, with some missing. The sample carries 92,000 or so clones, approximately 80% recorded once. The gene calls are TRBV4-1 and TRBJ1-2, with D tentatively TRBD1 (6 bases). This sample comprised PBMCs, obtained from a glioma patient treated with radiotherapy, temozolomide or both. The TCR was taken from a man between 40 and 49 years old with glioma. Some clones in this sample may be carry-over from other donors' samples. The CDR3 protein is CASSQVGGGYTF. The CDR3 nucleotides read TGCGCCAGCAGCCAAGTAGGGGGAGGCTACACCTTC.